Sequencing of this T cell receptor (beta chain) was carried out in a study of cytomegalovirus exposure and HLA in healthy donors. The PCR had 60 Vbeta and 13 Jbeta primers. The data were produced by immunoSEQ multiplex PCR, yet TCRdb's version contains in-frame clones alone and is incomplete. The data show 150,000 to 200,000 clones, 80% to 90% seen once. Germline CDR1 LGHNA, CDR2 YSLEER. The CDR3 extends over 16 amino acids. Unmatched junction bases numbered 3, after V lost 4 bases and J lost 0 bases. Sequences were obtained from PBMCs. This receptor was taken from a man aged 18 to 35 in good health and CMV-seropositive. J is TRBJ2-3 and V is TRBV4-3, with 11 bases fitting TRBD2. CDR3 amino acids: CASSPASGGSTDTQYF. Written as DNA, the CDR3 is TGCGCCAGCAGCCCGGCTAGCGGGGGGAGCACAGATACGCAGTATTTT.